This passage covers 3 T cell receptor beta chains from one sample sequenced in a study of T cells in Graves' hyperthyroidism and ophthalmopathy. Using RNA transcripts as the source, TCR beta CDR3 regions were amplified. First-round RT-PCR of the TCR CDR3 relied on the HTBI primer set. TCRdb reprocessed the multiplex PCR reads with MiXCR, giving one entry per CDR3 protein. Here the sample spans around 520,000 distinct CDR3 sequences, approximately 15% being singletons. The sample comprised blood. The source is a woman aged 18-29 years with Graves' hyperthyroidism.

This clonotype was seen a handful of times. V is TRBV28 and J is TRBJ1-5; 7 nucleotides match TRBD1. The CDR3 has 16 residues. J gave up 4 bases and V 7 bases, and 13 bases lay outside the gene matches. Germline CDR1 MDHEN, CDR2 SYDVKM. The chain's CDR3 is CASTLFRGRGNQPQHF. The CDR3 DNA reads TGTGCCAGCACCCTTTTCAGGGGGAGGGGAAATCAGCCCCAGCATTTT.

This clonotype was found many times. The genes are TRBV24-1 and TRBJ2-3; 8 bases align to TRBD2. V lost 4 bases and J lost 0; bases outside the gene matches: 5. CDR1 and CDR2 (germline): KGHDR, SFDVKD. The CDR3 is 16 residues long. Here the CDR3 reads CATSDQRGTSTDTQYF. The DNA of the CDR3 is TGTGCCACCAGTGACCAGCGGGGGACTAGCACAGATACGCAGTATTTT.

This chain links TRBV4-2 with TRBJ2-4, with D uncertain. The CDR3 is made up of 15 amino acids. V lost 5 bases to trimming and J lost 1 base, with 12 bases between them. Germline CDR1 LGHNA, CDR2 YNFKEQ. This CDR3 is CASSWTVLAKNIQYF. The CDR3 coding sequence is TGTGCCAGCAGCTGGACGGTCCTTGCCAAAAACATTCAGTACTTC.